This T cell receptor beta chain was documented in a study of blood T cell repertoires in COVID-19. Study as a whole: The United States, Italy and Spain were the sources of the acute and convalescent COVID-19 samples. PBMCs, B-cell-depleted T cells, or T cells were the source of the cDNA or gDNA that made up the material.

In the original analysis: Nucleated cell number was recorded as an estimate derived from reference gene primer amplification. Method: immunoSEQ multiplex PCR; TCRdb's copy keeps in-frame clones and lacks some. D and trimming were read from the DNA, whereas the V and J calls and clone size are those reported in that table. The profile shows about 100,000 clones, approximately 90% of them singletons. The table lists this clone with a count of one. The clonotype comes from a man aged 50 to 60 with acute or convalescent COVID-19. Sequencing was done on a sample of peripheral blood.

The CDR3 DNA reads TGTGCCAGCTCGACAGGGGCCGTCTCTGGAAACACCATATATTTT. It translates to CASSTGAVSGNTIYF. This chain uses TRBV9 with TRBJ1-3; TRBD1 agrees at 8 bases. This CDR3 spans 15 amino acids. The V gene end was trimmed by 7 bases and the J gene end by 0 bases; junction bases not matched to a gene: 6. The germline CDR1 and CDR2 sequences are SGDLS and YYNGEE.